This TCR beta chain was found in a study of blood T cell repertoires in COVID-19. Per the original data handling: The assay estimated nucleated cells by amplifying reference gene primers. The protocol was immunoSEQ multiplex PCR, while the TCRdb copy is restricted to in-frame clones and leaves out a portion. V and J calls and clone size are copied from that table; D and trimming were computed from the DNA. In the table there are about 140,000 clones, 80% to 85% of which are singletons. The ends lost 4 bases at V and 9 bases at J; junction bases unmatched: 10. Germline lookup yields CDR1 SGHTA and CDR2 FQGNSA. This CDR3 contains 15 residues.

The receptor was derived from a woman aged 80 or over with acute or convalescent COVID-19. The specimen sequenced was peripheral blood. This chain connects TRBV7-2 to TRBJ2-1; the match to TRBD1 covers 9 bases. In nucleotides, the CDR3 is TGTGCCAGCAGCTCCCGGGACAGGGCGTACGGTGAGCAGTTCTTC. It yields the protein CASSSRDRAYGEQFF.